This T cell receptor (beta chain) was sequenced in a study of blood T cell repertoires in COVID-19 (dated by TCRdb to 2020 to 2021). Concerning the study at large: The collaborator samples originated in the United States, Italy and Spain and spanned the acute and convalescent phases of COVID-19. The prospective study material was composed of cDNA or gDNA derived from T cells, B-cell-depleted T cells, or PBMCs. Subjects who had been exposed to COVID-19, were actively infected with it, or had recovered from it provided the deeply sampled blood TCRbeta repertoires that made up the dataset. A freely available public database, intended as a resource for researchers studying the immune response to SARS-CoV-2, is where the repertoires were released. Samples were obtained from the ongoing ImmuneRACE study (first 160 participants) and from 1,254 subjects provided by 6 global collaborators. The sample metadata nearly always contained a de-identified subject ID, COVID-19 status, age in years and sex. Where available, HLA class I and class II types were taken from metadata supplied by the sample provider and were not determined by assay-based typing.

TCRbeta CDR3 regions were amplified from genomic DNA by means of the immunoSEQ Assay, a bias-controlled multiplex PCR. The study's processing was this. Nucleated cell counts per sample were estimated from amplification of reference gene primers within the assay. To quantify the absolute abundance of each unique TCRbeta CDR3 rearrangement, sequence reads were collapsed and filtered. For each sample, productive Simpson clonality was calculated as the square root of Simpson's diversity index across productive rearrangements. The source is immuneACCESS, and TCRdb retained only in-frame sequences with V and J called. Part of the clones is not carried over; for the studies checked, unresolved V genes explain less than half of this, and the remainder is unexplained. The V and J calls and the clone size are those of that table, but D and trimming were determined from the DNA. The sample records around 250,000 clones, roughly 86% of which are singletons. About 1.7% of the sample rests with the top ten.

What the work shows at the level of the full study, not this receptor alone: Clinical and demographic metadata were provided uncurated, with the amount varying by source and participant.

A second Seattle source provided samples from volunteer blood donors who had recovered from COVID-19. Collaborating institutions collected whole blood in K2EDTA tubes following their own protocols. For TCRbeta analysis, collaborators shipped samples in one of three forms: frozen whole blood, isolated PBMCs, or DNA extracted from either of those sample types. The germline V gene yields SGHTA for CDR1 and FQGNSA for CDR2. At the junction V is shortened by 4 bases and J by 5 bases, with 12 bases in between. Inclusive of the bounding cysteine and phenylalanine, the CDR3 is 14 residues long. The retained sequence is limited to the CDR3, 42 bases, with the frame set at the first base. Concerning this clone: Its antigen target is currently unknown. The sample holds no much larger clone one base away, and base qualities are not on file.

The chain is assembled from TRBV7-2 and TRBJ1-5; 6 matching bases give a weak D call of TRBD1. This receptor was obtained from an older woman who had recovered from COVID-19. The source material was peripheral blood. Read as DNA, the sequence is TGTGCCAGCAGCTGGCAGGGGCAGGATCAGCCCCAGCATTTT. Its protein product is CASSWQGQDQPQHF.